This T cell receptor (beta chain) came from a study of cytomegalovirus exposure and HLA in healthy donors. The count of this clone is one. The PCR had 60 Vbeta and 13 Jbeta primers. Profiling relied on immunoSEQ multiplex PCR, and the TCRdb table lists in-frame clones only, not all of them. The sample lists around 140,000 clones, approximately 71% occurring once. Sequenced input: PBMCs. This sequence originates from a woman aged 55-70 years in good health and CMV-seronegative.

The CDR3 loop reads CASSPRGASYEQYF. For the CDR3, the DNA is TGCGCCAGCAGCCCCCGGGGGGCTTCCTACGAGCAGTACTTC. The J gene is TRBJ2-7, the V gene TRBV4-1; possible D gene TRBD2, 7 bases. With 4 bases removed from V and 1 base from J, the gap between germline ends came to 11 bases. CDR3 length equals 14 residues. CDR1 is MGHRA and CDR2 is YSYEKL in the germline V gene.